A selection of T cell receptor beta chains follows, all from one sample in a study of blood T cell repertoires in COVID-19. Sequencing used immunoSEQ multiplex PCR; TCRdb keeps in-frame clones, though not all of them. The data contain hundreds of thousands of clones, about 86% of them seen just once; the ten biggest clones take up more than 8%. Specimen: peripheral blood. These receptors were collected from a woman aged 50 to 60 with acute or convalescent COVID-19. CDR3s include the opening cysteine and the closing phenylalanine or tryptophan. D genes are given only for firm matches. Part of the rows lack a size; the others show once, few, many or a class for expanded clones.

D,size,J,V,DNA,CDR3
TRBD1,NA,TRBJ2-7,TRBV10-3,TGTGCCATCAGTGAGCCGCGGACAGGGTACTACGAGCAGTACTTC,CAISEPRTGYYEQYF
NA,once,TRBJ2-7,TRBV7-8,TGTGCCAGCAGCCCCTTGGGGCTTTCCTACGAGCAGTACTTC,CASSPLGLSYEQYF
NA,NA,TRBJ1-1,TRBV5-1,TGCGCCAGCAGCTCGTCGGGCAGGGGCATGAACACTGAAGCTTTCTTT,CASSSSGRGMNTEAFF
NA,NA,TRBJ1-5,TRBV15,TGTGCCACCAGCGGCCAGGGTAATCAGCCCCAGCATTTT,CATSGQGNQPQHF
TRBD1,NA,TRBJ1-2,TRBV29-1,TGCAGCGTCTCCGGACAGGGAATGGACTATGGCTACACCTTC,CSVSGQGMDYGYTF
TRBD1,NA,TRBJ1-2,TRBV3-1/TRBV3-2,TGTGCCAGCAGCCACTCAACAGGGGACTATGGCTACACCTTC,CASSHSTGDYGYTF
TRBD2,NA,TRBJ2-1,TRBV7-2,TGTGCCAGCACCCTGCCCGGGACTAGCGGGAGATACAATGAGCAGTTCTTC,CASTLPGTSGRYNEQFF
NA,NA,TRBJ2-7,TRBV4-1,TGCGCCAGCAGTCCCGAGGAGTCCTCCTACGAGCAGTACTTC,CASSPEESSYEQYF
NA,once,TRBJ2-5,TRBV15,TGTGCCACCAGCAGAGTTCGGTTGGAAGAGACCCAGTACTTC,CATSRVRLEETQYF
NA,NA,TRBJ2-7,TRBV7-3,TGTGCCAGCAGCTTAAGTAGAGAGAACGAGCAGTACTTC,CASSLSRENEQYF
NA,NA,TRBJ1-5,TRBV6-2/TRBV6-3,TGTGCCAGCAGTCGCGAGGGGGGCAATCAGCCCCAGCATTTT,CASSREGGNQPQHF
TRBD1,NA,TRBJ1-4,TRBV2,TGTGCCAGCAGTGAACGGCAGGGGGGAGGTACTAATGAAAAACTGTTTTTT,CASSERQGGGTNEKLFF
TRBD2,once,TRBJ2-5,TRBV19,TGTGCCAGTAGTATGGGCCTAGCGGGAGGAGAGACCCAGTACTTC,CASSMGLAGGETQYF
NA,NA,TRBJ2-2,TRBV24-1,TGTGCCACCAGTGATTTACGCGAAGCGGACACCGGGGAGCTGTTTTTT,CATSDLREADTGELFF
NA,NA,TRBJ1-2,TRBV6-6,TGTGCCAGCAGTTATGCAAGCTCAGGGTCTTATGGCTACACCTTC,CASSYASSGSYGYTF
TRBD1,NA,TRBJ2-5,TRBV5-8,TGTGCCAGCAGCTTGGGACAGGGGCTGAGGACCCAGTACTTC,CASSLGQGLRTQYF
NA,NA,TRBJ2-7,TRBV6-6,TGTGCCAGCAGTCTAAATCGAGACGAGCAGTACTTC,CASSLNRDEQYF
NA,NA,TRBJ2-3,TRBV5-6,TGTGCCAGCAGCTGGGACAAAAGCACAGATACGCAGTATTTT,CASSWDKSTDTQYF
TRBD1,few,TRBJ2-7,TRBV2,TGTGCCAGCAGTGAGGGGACAGGGTGGAACTACGAGCAGTACTTC,CASSEGTGWNYEQYF
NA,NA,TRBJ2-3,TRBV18,TGTGCCAGCTCACCCTCCAGGGGCGGAACAGATACGCAGTATTTT,CASSPSRGGTDTQYF
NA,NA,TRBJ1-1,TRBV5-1,TGCGCCAGCAGCTTGGCTTCGGGGTTGAACACTGAAGCTTTCTTT,CASSLASGLNTEAFF
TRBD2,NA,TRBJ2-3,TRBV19,TGTGCCAGTAGGTCCGTCACTAGCGGGAGCACAGATACGCAGTATTTT,CASRSVTSGSTDTQYF
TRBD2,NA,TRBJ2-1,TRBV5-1,TGCGCCAGCAGCTCAGGGACTAGCCCCAACAATGAGCAGTTCTTC,CASSSGTSPNNEQFF
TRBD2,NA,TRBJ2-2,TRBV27,TGTGCCAGCAGTTTAACGCGACCGGGACTAGCGGGACATCGGGAGCTGTTTTTT,CASSLTRPGLAGHRELFF
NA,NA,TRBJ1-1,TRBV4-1,TGCGCCAGCAGCCAAGAACTACCTATCATGAACACTGAAGCTTTCTTT,CASSQELPIMNTEAFF
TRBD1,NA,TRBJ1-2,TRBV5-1,TGCGCCAGCAGCGGGCAGACAGGGGGCGACTATGGCTACACCTTC,CASSGQTGGDYGYTF
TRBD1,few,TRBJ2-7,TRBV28,TGTGCCAGCAGTTTAGCAGGGGGCGTTCACGAGCAGTACTTC,CASSLAGGVHEQYF
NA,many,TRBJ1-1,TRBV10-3,TGTGCCATCAGTGCCGTCAACAGGGTCACTGAAGCTTTCTTT,CAISAVNRVTEAFF
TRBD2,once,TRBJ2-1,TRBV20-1,TGCAGTGCTGGGACTAGCGGGAGTCAGTTCTTC,CSAGTSGSQFF
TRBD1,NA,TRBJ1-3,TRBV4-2,TGTGCCAGCAGCCAAGCGCCAGGGGGCCGCTCTGGAAACACCATATATTTT,CASSQAPGGRSGNTIYF
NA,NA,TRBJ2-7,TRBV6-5,TGTGCCAGCAGCCAAACTATTTCCTACGAGCAGTACTTC,CASSQTISYEQYF
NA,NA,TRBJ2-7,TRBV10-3,TGTGCCATCAGTACCGGGTCTTCAAGAGACGAGCAGTACTTC,CAISTGSSRDEQYF
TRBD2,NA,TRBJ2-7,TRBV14,TGTGCCAGCAGCCTCCCCCCCCGGGGGGGAGTAAACGAGCAGTACTTC,CASSLPPRGGVNEQYF
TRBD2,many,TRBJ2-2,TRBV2,TGTGCCAGCGGTGGGACTAGCGGATTCACCGGGGAGCTGTTTTTT,CASGGTSGFTGELFF
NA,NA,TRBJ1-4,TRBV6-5,TGTGCCAGCAGTTACGGGTCCGGAGGAAATGAAAAACTGTTTTTT,CASSYGSGGNEKLFF
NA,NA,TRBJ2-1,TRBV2,TGTGCCAGCCCGGGGACAATTACTTACAATGAGCAGTTCTTC,CASPGTITYNEQFF
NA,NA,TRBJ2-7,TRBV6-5,TGTGCCACCGGAGGTCTTAGCTCCTACGAGCAGTACTTC,CATGGLSSYEQYF
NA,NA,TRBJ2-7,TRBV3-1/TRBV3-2,TGTGCCAGCAGCCAAGACTGGGCTAGCACGGAGCAGTACTTC,CASSQDWASTEQYF
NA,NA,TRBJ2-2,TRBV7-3,TGTGCCAGCAGCCCACAAGGAGGTCCCGGGGAGCTGTTTTTT,CASSPQGGPGELFF